This TCR beta chain was sequenced in a study of molecular identifiers for immune sequencing clone quantification. TCRdb called the PCR reads again in MiXCR, with one record for every CDR3 protein. The sample includes some 590,000 distinct CDR3 sequences, approximately 24% of them seen just once. Findings and caveats of the study: It was shown that clones above 20 RNA copies held over 97% of effector molecules, but under 1% in naive cells. Jurkat TCR RNA spiked in from one cell (amid more than 850,000 naive cells) was reportedly detectable.

For this clonotype: Its antigen is not identified.

V lost 7 bases and J lost 2; bases outside the gene matches: 5. The CDR3 runs 14 residues. Germline V gives CDR1 SNHLY, CDR2 FYNNEI. Sequencing was carried out using naive CD8+ T cells from blood, with Jurkat cell RNA spiked in. As to subset: FACS-sorted CD8+CD4-CCR7+CD45RA+ naive T cells. V and J are TRBV2 and TRBJ2-1; 7 bases map to TRBD2. This receptor was taken from a human donor in good health. Some libraries in this study had Jurkat cell RNA spiked in. CDR3 in DNA: TGTGCCAGCACTCTAGCGGTAACCTACAATGAGCAGTTCTTC. Its translation is CASTLAVTYNEQFF.